These 24 T cell receptor beta chains share one sample of origin, sequenced in a study of regulatory T cells in long-lasting Graves disease (TCRdb year 2021). The time point label, read with the paper, signifies: newly diagnosed GD, antithyroid drugs for less than 3 months. For both TCR sequencing and RNA sequencing, RNA was extracted from PBMCs in TRIzol. The library relied on multiplex PCR. Instrument on record: Illumina HiSeq 4000. CDR3 regions were amplified by Arm-PCR with iRepertoire HTBI primers to construct TCR beta libraries. The public reads were reanalyzed by TCRdb: fastp trimming at Q25, MiXCR alignment, in-frame beta chains only. Every CDR3 protein is listed once, alongside the most common genes and DNA of its rows. Across this sample there are a few hundred thousand distinct CDR3 sequences, with around 11% seen only once. The top ten clonotypes cover approximately 19% of the sample. In addition, the sample was reused for a study of T cells in Graves' hyperthyroidism and ophthalmopathy.

The source material was peripheral blood mononuclear cells (PBMCs), sampled at new diagnosis, from a patient treated with antithyroid drugs. The receptors here all came from a woman aged 18-30 years with Graves disease. Donor details come from another sample of the same person, matched by shared clones.

Ten or more counts support this clonotype. The rearrangement uses TRBV6-2 or TRBV6-3 and TRBJ2-2; possibly TRBD1 or TRBD2 for D (6 bases each). This CDR3 comprises 17 residues. V dropped 5 bases and J dropped 4 bases, with 20 bases sitting between them. Germline values: CDR1 MNHEY, CDR2 SVGEGT. In DNA form, the CDR3 reads TGTGCCAGCAGTACTGCCACAGGGAGGATTAGCACCGGGGAGCTGTTTTTT. It yields the protein CASSTATGRISTGELFF.

The table lists this clonotype with many counts. The V gene is TRBV18, the J gene TRBJ2-3, with D possibly matching TRBD2 (6 bases). V was pared by 4 bases and J by 0 bases, with 11 bases between. CDR1 is KGHSH, CDR2 LQKENI, per germline. The length of the CDR3 is 15 residues. The CDR3 region is CASSRDLASTDTQYF. The CDR3 DNA reads TGTGCCAGCTCACGGGACTTAGCTAGCACAGATACGCAGTATTTT.

This clonotype was observed at least ten times. The chain has TRBV20-1 and TRBJ1-6; 9 nucleotides line up with TRBD1. The trim removed 5 bases at V and 9 bases at J, leaving 5 bases unmatched. The length of the CDR3 is 13 residues. CDR1 and CDR2 from the germline V gene are DFQATT and SNEGSKA (reference sequence). The DNA of the CDR3 is TGCAGTGCTGGGACAGGGTATCTTTCACCCCTCCACTTT. Amino acids: CSAGTGYLSPLHF.

This clonotype was seen ten or more times. This chain links TRBV29-1 with TRBJ2-7; D is perhaps TRBD1 (5 bases). Germline V gene data show CDR1 as SQVTM and CDR2 as ANQGSEA. The V end lost 5 bases, the J end lost 5 bases, and 13 bases lay between the germline ends. The CDR3 totals 12 residues. The CDR3 coding sequence is TGCAGCGTTCGGACAAGTTTTCACGAGCAGTACTTC. The encoded protein is CSVRTSFHEQYF.

In this sample, this clonotype turned up a few times. V and J are TRBV12-3 or TRBV12-4 and TRBJ1-6, with 8 bases that match TRBD1. CDR3 length: 15 amino acids. V trimming: 5 bases; J trimming: 6 bases; junction bases outside the gene matches: 6. The CDR3 reads CASSAGTGSNSPLHF. The CDR3 DNA follows: TGTGCCAGCAGTGCGGGGACAGGAAGTAATTCACCCCTCCACTTT.

There are many counts of this clonotype. The genes are TRBV14 and TRBJ2-5; 9 bases line up with TRBD1. CDR3 size: 15 residues. CDR1 SGHDN and CDR2 FVKESK come from the germline V gene. The trim removed 2 bases at V and 5 bases at J, leaving 6 bases unmatched. CDR3 amino acids: CASSQFTGGAETQYF. The CDR3 coding sequence is TGTGCCAGCAGCCAATTTACAGGGGGCGCGGAGACCCAGTACTTC.

At least ten counts were recorded for this clonotype. The rearrangement joins TRBV4-2 to TRBJ1-2; no clear D. The CDR3 has 13 amino acids. The V end lost 4 bases, the J end lost 4 bases, and 10 bases lay between the germline ends. The germline CDR1 and CDR2 sequences are LGHNA and YNFKEQ. The CDR3 protein is CASSPAEAYGYTF. Written as DNA, the CDR3 is TGTGCCAGCAGCCCCGCCGAAGCCTATGGCTACACCTTC.

Many counts were recorded for this clonotype. The V gene is TRBV27, the J gene TRBJ2-5; the D gene is possibly TRBD2 (7 bases). The ends were cut back, 5 bases at V and 5 bases at J, with 9 bases in the middle. The CDR3 spans 12 residues. Germline V gene data show CDR1 as MNHEY and CDR2 as SMNVEV (reference sequence). CDR3 sequence: CASSGGGETQYF. The CDR3 DNA sequence: TGTGCCAGCAGTGGGGGGGGCGAGACCCAGTACTTC.

The table lists this clonotype with many counts. The chain is built from TRBV5-1 and TRBJ1-1, with 7 bases aligning to TRBD1. Germline CDR1 is SGHRS and CDR2 is YFSETQ. J was trimmed by 1 base and V by 4 bases; bases with no gene match: 7. The CDR3 extends over 15 amino acids. The CDR3 nucleotides are TGCGCCAGCAGCGCCCCGGGACAGTCGAACACTGAAGCTTTCTTT. Encoded protein: CASSAPGQSNTEAFF.

This clonotype has ten or more counts. The rearrangement joins TRBV12-3 or TRBV12-4 to TRBJ2-2, with 10 bases lining up with TRBD1. The CDR3 totals 15 residues. Losses at the gene ends were 5 bases for V and 7 bases for J; bases not matched to a gene: 7. CDR3 DNA sequence: TGTGCCAGCAGTCAGACAGGGGGCCTCATCGGGGAGCTGTTTTTT. Protein: CASSQTGGLIGELFF.

This clonotype was recorded many times. The chain employs TRBV12-3 or TRBV12-4 and TRBJ1-6; D is ambiguous. Trimming took 4 bases from V and 7 from J, leaving 11 bases between them. This CDR3 comprises 14 residues. The CDR3 loop is CASSSGSFNSPLHF. CDR3 nucleotides: TGTGCCAGCAGTTCGGGATCTTTCAATTCACCCCTCCACTTT.

This clonotype has ten or more counts. The CDR3 DNA sequence: TGCGCCAGCGGCCGACTAGCGGAGGGATCCTACGAGCAGTACTTC. It specifies CASGRLAEGSYEQYF. The genes are TRBV5-1 and TRBJ2-7; 9 positions match TRBD2. CDR3 length: 15 amino acids. The V and J ends lost 7 bases and 1 base, in that order; junction bases with no gene match: 9. Looked up from germline, CDR1 is SGHRS and CDR2 is YFSETQ.

This clonotype was recorded many times. V is TRBV11-1 and J is TRBJ1-1, with a possible D match to TRBD1 (5 bases). CDR1 is SGHAT and CDR2 is FQDESV in the germline V gene (reference sequence). Trimming shortened V by 4 bases and J by 3 bases, and 15 bases separated the two germline ends. The CDR3 has 15 residues. The CDR3 protein is CASSSSRDLYTEAFF. In DNA form, the CDR3 reads TGTGCCAGCAGCTCTAGCAGGGACTTGTACACTGAAGCTTTCTTT.

This clonotype was counted a single time. This likely stems from a read error, as it lies one base from a far larger clone. This chain joins TRBV12-3 or TRBV12-4 and TRBJ2-1, with TRBD2 matching 9 bases. With the DNA end fitting TRBJ2-3 better, the J assignment may be wrong. This CDR3 comprises 15 residues. The CDR3 here is CASGPGGRGGPTQYF. The CDR3 nucleotides are TGTGCCAGCGGTCCCGGTGGGCGGGGGGGCCCTACGCAGTATTTT.

Ten or more counts support this clonotype. The gene calls are TRBV30 and TRBJ1-1; D remains ambiguous. There are 13 residues in the CDR3. The V end lost 7 bases, the J end lost 0 bases, and 12 bases lay between the germline ends. CDR1 is GTSNPN, CDR2 SVGIG, per germline (reference sequence). The CDR3 is CAYRGGVNTEAFF. The DNA for the CDR3 is TGTGCCTACAGAGGAGGTGTGAACACTGAAGCTTTCTTT.

This clonotype was counted ten times or more. For the CDR3, the DNA is TGTGCCAGCACCAGGGGCGCGATGAACACTGAAGCTTTCTTT. Protein sequence: CASTRGAMNTEAFF. This rearrangement joins TRBV2 to TRBJ1-1; weak D call: TRBD1 (6 bases). Germline V gene lookup returns CDR1 SNHLY and CDR2 FYNNEI. CDR3 length: 14 residues. With 7 bases removed from V and 0 bases from J, the gap between germline ends came to 12 bases.

V usage is TRBV6-1 and J usage is TRBJ1-6, with a tentative D call TRBD1 (5 bases). This CDR3 has 14 amino acids. The germline V gene has CDR1 MNHNS and CDR2 SASEGT. Trimming pared 6 bases from V and 8 bases from J, leaving 14 bases between. CDR3 nucleotides: TGTGCCAGCAGCCCAGGGTGGGCCTATTCACCCCTCCACTTT. This gives the protein CASSPGWAYSPLHF.

Notes on this clonotype: A clone one base away is much larger, so this may be a read error. The chain couples TRBV24-1 to TRBJ2-3, with 7 bases lining up with TRBD1. Germline V gene data show CDR1 as KGHDR and CDR2 as SFDVKD. CDR3 length: 17 amino acids. CDR3 DNA sequence: TGTGCCACCAATGATGCCCTTCCGACAGGGATCACAGATACGCAGTATTTT. As protein: CATNDALPTGITDTQYF.

This chain connects TRBV20-1 to TRBJ1-5; D may be TRBD1 (5 bases). The CDR3 has 15 residues. In germline, CDR1 is DFQATT, CDR2 SNEGSKA (reference sequence). Trimming stripped 1 base from V and 3 bases from J, with 13 bases between. CDR3 in amino acids: CSARGQGPINQPQHF. The DNA of the CDR3 is TGCAGTGCTAGAGGTCAGGGACCTATCAATCAGCCCCAGCATTTT.

The chain links TRBV24-1 to TRBJ2-2; D is undetermined. CDR3 length: 14 residues. V was pared by 7 bases and J by 4 bases, with 12 bases between. Germline CDR1 is KGHDR and CDR2 is SFDVKD. The CDR3 loop is CATSPTDGTGELFF. In DNA, the CDR3 is TGTGCCACCAGCCCCACGGACGGCACCGGGGAGCTGTTTTTT.

This clonotype was seen repeatedly, ten times or more. The chain links TRBV19 to TRBJ1-1, with D uncertain. The CDR3 has 13 amino acids. Per germline, CDR1 LNHDA and CDR2 SQIVND (reference sequence). Trimming cost V 3 bases and J 4 bases, with 9 bases left between them. The DNA for the CDR3 is TGTGCCAGTAGTATTTCTTACGGCACTGAAGCTTTCTTT. It yields the protein CASSISYGTEAFF.

In this sample, this clonotype turned up a few times. The chain employs TRBV6-1 and TRBJ2-2; 9 bases agree with TRBD1. The ends lost 6 bases at V and 4 bases at J; junction bases unmatched: 3. The CDR3 covers 14 residues. Per germline, CDR1 MNHNS and CDR2 SASEGT. CDR3 nucleotide sequence: TGTGCCAGCAGACAGGGGGCCGGCACCGGGGAGCTGTTTTTT. The encoded protein is CASRQGAGTGELFF.

This clonotype has just a few counts. The gene calls are TRBV6-1 and TRBJ2-1; 8 bases are a match to TRBD1. The length of the CDR3 is 18 residues. CDR1 and CDR2 (germline): MNHNS, SASEGT. J gave up 10 bases and V 2 bases, and 19 bases lay outside the gene matches. The CDR3 sequence is CASSERLGVDRESGEQFF. CDR3 coding DNA: TGTGCCAGCAGTGAACGGCTCGGGGTGGACAGGGAGTCAGGGGAGCAGTTCTTC.

There are many counts of this clonotype. The chain's CDR3 is CASSPLTGGGQPQHF. CDR3 sequence (DNA): TGTGCCAGCAGTCCGCTGACAGGGGGCGGCCAGCCCCAGCATTTT. The rearrangement joins TRBV6-1 to TRBJ1-5; 10 nucleotides match TRBD1. This CDR3 has 15 amino acids. Germline CDR1 and CDR2: MNHNS and SASEGT. V lost 5 bases, J lost 7 bases, and 8 bases stayed unmatched.